One TCR beta chain is described in this entry. What was sequenced were expressed TCRB transcripts, since all of the isolated RNA had been reverse transcribed. Repertoires were generated with immunoSEQ multiplex PCR, while TCRdb's copy carries only in-frame clones and drops some. The sample holds about 150,000 clones, about 8.1% seen once. The data were taken from a study of beta chain features in type 1 diabetes. The CDR3 is made up of 15 amino acids. Germline V gene data show CDR1 as MDHEN and CDR2 as SYDVKM. V lost 5 bases to trimming and J lost 1 base; unmatched junction nucleotides: 6. Purities in excess of 95% were seen in all sorted populations.

The sequence was obtained from a man aged 18-30 years in good health. This rearrangement joins TRBV28 to TRBJ1-1; TRBD1 aligns across 8 bases. The sequencing sample was made of central memory CD4+ T cells from blood. DNA of the CDR3: TGTGCCAGCAGTGACAGTGGACAGGGGAACACTGAAGCTTTCTTT. It specifies CASSDSGQGNTEAFF.